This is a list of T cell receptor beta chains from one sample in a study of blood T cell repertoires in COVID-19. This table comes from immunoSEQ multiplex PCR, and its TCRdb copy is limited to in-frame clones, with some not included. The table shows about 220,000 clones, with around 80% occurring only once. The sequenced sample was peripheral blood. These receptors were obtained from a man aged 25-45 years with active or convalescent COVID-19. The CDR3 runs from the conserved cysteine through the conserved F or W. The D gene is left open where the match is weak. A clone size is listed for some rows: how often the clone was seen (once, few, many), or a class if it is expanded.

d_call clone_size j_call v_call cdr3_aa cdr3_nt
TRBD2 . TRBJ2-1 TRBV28 CASSPTWEGPYNEQFF TGTGCCAGCAGTCCTACATGGGAGGGGCCCTACAATGAGCAGTTCTTC
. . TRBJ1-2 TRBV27 CASSLGGGPNYGYTF TGTGCCAGCAGTTTGGGGGGAGGACCTAACTATGGCTACACCTTC
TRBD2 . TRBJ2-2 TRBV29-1 CSVARGGSGELFF TGCAGCGTCGCCCGGGGGGGATCGGGGGAGCTGTTTTTT
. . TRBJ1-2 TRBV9 CASSAGQFGYTF TGTGCCAGCAGCGCCGGACAGTTTGGCTACACCTTC
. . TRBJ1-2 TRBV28 CASSFPGWYGYTF TGTGCCAGCAGTTTCCCAGGGTGGTATGGCTACACCTTC
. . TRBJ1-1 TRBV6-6 CASSYAGYGEAFF TGTGCCAGCAGTTACGCGGGATACGGTGAAGCTTTCTTT
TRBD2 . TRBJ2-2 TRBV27 CASSLLFGLAGGKKTGELFF TGTGCCAGCAGTTTGCTCTTCGGGTTAGCGGGAGGGAAGAAGACCGGGGAGCTGTTTTTT
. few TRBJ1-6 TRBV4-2 CASSQADTGGTPLHF TGTGCCAGCAGCCAAGCGGATACGGGGGGCACACCCCTCCACTTT
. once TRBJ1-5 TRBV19 CASSALLNRAHQPQHF TGTGCCAGTAGTGCCTTGTTAAACAGGGCCCATCAGCCCCAGCATTTT
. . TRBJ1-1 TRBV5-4 CASSMRGGNTEAFF TGTGCCAGCAGCATGCGCGGGGGGAACACTGAAGCTTTCTTT
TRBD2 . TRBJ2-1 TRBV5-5 CASSLGTSGGAAVRQFF TGTGCCAGCAGCTTAGGGACTAGCGGGGGCGCCGCAGTCCGGCAGTTCTTC
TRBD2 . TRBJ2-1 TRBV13 CASSLIVSGGRSPEQFF TGTGCCAGCAGCTTAATCGTTTCTGGCGGGAGAAGCCCCGAGCAGTTCTTC
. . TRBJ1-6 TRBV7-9 CASSLNEASPLHF TGTGCCAGCAGCTTAAACGAGGCATCACCCCTCCACTTT
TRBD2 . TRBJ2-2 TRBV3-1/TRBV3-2 CASNGAGGATGELFF TGTGCCAGCAATGGGGCGGGAGGTGCGACCGGGGAGCTGTTTTTT
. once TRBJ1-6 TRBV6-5 CASSYSERRGNSPLHF TGTGCCAGCAGTTACTCGGAGAGACGGGGAAATTCACCCCTCCACTTT
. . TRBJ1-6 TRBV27 CASSLRGGDWSPLHF TGTGCCAGCAGTTTAAGGGGAGGCGATTGGTCACCCCTCCACTTT
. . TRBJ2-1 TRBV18 CASSPRSGNSYNEQFF TGTGCCAGCTCACCACGTAGCGGCAATTCCTACAATGAGCAGTTCTTC
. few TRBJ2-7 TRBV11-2 CASSLNVRTYEQYF TGTGCCAGCAGCTTAAACGTCAGAACCTACGAGCAGTACTTC
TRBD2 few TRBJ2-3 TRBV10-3 CANKREGLADTQYF TGTGCCAACAAGCGGGAGGGCCTCGCAGATACGCAGTATTTT
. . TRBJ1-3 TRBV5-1 CASSLVFGASGNTIYF TGCGCCAGCAGCTTGGTCTTTGGGGCCTCTGGAAACACCATATATTTT
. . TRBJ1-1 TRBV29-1 CSVEDLGYSDIEAFF TGCAGCGTTGAAGATCTTGGCTATTCAGACATAGAAGCTTTCTTT
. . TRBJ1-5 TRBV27 CASSFDKQGYMDQPQHF TGTGCCAGCAGTTTCGACAAGCAGGGATACATGGATCAGCCCCAGCATTTT
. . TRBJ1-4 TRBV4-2 CASSRPGEREGEKLFF TGTGCCAGCAGCCGACCAGGGGAAAGGGAGGGTGAAAAACTGTTTTTT
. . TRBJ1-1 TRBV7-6 CASSLGSGVKTEAFF TGTGCCAGCAGCTTAGGGTCAGGGGTAAAGACTGAAGCTTTCTTT
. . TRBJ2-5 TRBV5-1 CASSLSDPRGETQYF TGCGCCAGCAGCTTGTCGGACCCTAGGGGAGAGACCCAGTACTTC
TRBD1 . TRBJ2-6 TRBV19 CASSGTGGSGANVLTF TGTGCCAGTAGTGGGACAGGGGGCTCTGGGGCCAACGTCCTGACTTTC
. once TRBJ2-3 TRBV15 CATRDSSTDTQYF TGTGCCACCCGGGATAGCAGCACAGATACGCAGTATTTT
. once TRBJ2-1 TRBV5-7 CASRELTANNEQFF TGTGCCAGCAGGGAACTGACAGCGAACAATGAGCAGTTCTTC
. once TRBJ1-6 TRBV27 CASSLGTGIRNSPLHF TGTGCCAGCAGTTTAGGTACAGGGATAAGAAATTCACCCCTCCACTTT
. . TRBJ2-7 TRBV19 CASRGRAPAYEQYF TGTGCCAGTAGAGGGCGGGCCCCCGCCTACGAGCAGTACTTC
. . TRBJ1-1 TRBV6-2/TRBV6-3 CASSDTVGSAEAFF TGTGCCAGCAGTGATACAGTGGGGAGCGCTGAAGCTTTCTTT
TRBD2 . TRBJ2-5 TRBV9 CASTPDGGRGETQYF TGTGCCAGCACTCCGGATGGCGGGAGGGGAGAGACCCAGTACTTC
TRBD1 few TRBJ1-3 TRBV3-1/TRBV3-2 CASSLQGAGNTIYF TGTGCCAGCAGTTTACAGGGGGCTGGAAACACCATATATTTT
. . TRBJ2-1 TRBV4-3 CASSQDQQGYLQFF TGCGCCAGCAGCCAAGATCAACAGGGCTACCTTCAGTTCTTC
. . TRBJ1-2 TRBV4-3 CASSQDLVMYGYTF TGCGCCAGCAGCCAAGATCTCGTAATGTATGGCTACACCTTC
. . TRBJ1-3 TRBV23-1 CAGRGGVDGNTIYF TGCGCCGGCCGGGGGGGGGTAGATGGAAACACCATATATTTT
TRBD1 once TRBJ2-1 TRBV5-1 CASSTTGTGGNNEQFF TGCGCCAGCAGCACTACCGGGACAGGGGGTAACAATGAGCAGTTCTTC
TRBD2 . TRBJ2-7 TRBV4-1 CASATDSGFYEQYF TGCGCCAGCGCTACGGATAGCGGGTTTTACGAGCAGTACTTC
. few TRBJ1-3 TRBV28 CASISVFFGTIYF TGTGCCAGCATCTCGGTGTTTTTCGGCACCATATATTTT
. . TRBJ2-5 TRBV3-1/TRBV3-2 CASFQGQETQYF TGTGCCAGCTTTCAGGGGCAAGAGACCCAGTACTTC
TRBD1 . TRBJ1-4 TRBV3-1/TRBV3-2 CASSPPGGNEKLFF TGTGCCAGCAGCCCACCAGGGGGCAATGAAAAACTGTTTTTT
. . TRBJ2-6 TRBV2 CASNVASGIGANVLTF TGTGCCAGCAATGTGGCCTCGGGAATCGGGGCCAACGTCCTGACTTTC
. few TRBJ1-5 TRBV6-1 CASSEGIAQPQHF TGTGCCAGCAGTGAAGGGATAGCTCAGCCCCAGCATTTT
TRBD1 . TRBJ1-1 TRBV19 CASSFGQGEPEAFF TGTGCCAGTAGTTTCGGACAGGGGGAGCCTGAAGCTTTCTTT
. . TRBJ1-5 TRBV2 CASSIPVGQPQHF TGTGCCAGCTCGATCCCAGTTGGTCAGCCCCAGCATTTT
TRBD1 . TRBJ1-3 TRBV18 CASSQGQVFSGNTIYF TGTGCCAGCTCACAAGGACAGGTGTTCTCTGGAAACACCATATATTTT
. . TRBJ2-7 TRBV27 CASAYRVNYEQYF TGTGCCAGCGCCTACCGGGTCAACTACGAGCAGTACTTC
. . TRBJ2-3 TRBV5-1 CASSLDLGGVRAQYF TGCGCCAGCAGCTTGGATCTGGGGGGTGTACGGGCGCAGTATTTT
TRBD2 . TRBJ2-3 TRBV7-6 CASSLFLGREDGTDTQYF TGTGCCAGCAGCTTATTTCTCGGGCGGGAGGATGGCACAGATACGCAGTATTTT
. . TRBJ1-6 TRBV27 CASSFASSYNSPLHF TGTGCCAGCAGTTTCGCGAGCTCCTATAATTCACCCCTCCACTTT
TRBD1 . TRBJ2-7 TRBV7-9 CASSFRDRGTYEQYF TGTGCCAGCAGCTTCCGGGACAGGGGAACCTACGAGCAGTACTTC
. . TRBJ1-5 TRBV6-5 CASSYSTGNNQPQHF TGTGCCAGCAGTTACTCGACAGGAAACAATCAGCCCCAGCATTTT
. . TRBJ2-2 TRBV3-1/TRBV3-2 CASSLPGLDTGELFF TGTGCCAGCAGCCTACCAGGGTTGGACACCGGGGAGCTGTTTTTT
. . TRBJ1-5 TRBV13 CASSLGQLNQPQHF TGTGCCAGCAGCTTAGGCCAGTTAAATCAGCCCCAGCATTTT
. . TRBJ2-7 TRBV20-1 CSARASYEQYF TGCAGTGCTAGAGCCAGTTACGAGCAGTACTTC
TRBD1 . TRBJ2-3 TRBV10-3 CAISAGQGGVADTQYF TGTGCCATCAGTGCGGGACAGGGCGGAGTAGCAGATACGCAGTATTTT
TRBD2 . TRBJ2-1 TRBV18 CASSPRTSGNNEQFF TGTGCCAGCTCACCTCGGACTAGCGGAAACAATGAGCAGTTCTTC
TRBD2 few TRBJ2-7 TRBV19 CASSRRGGWSEQYF TGTGCCAGTAGTCGGCGGGGGGGCTGGAGTGAGCAGTACTTC
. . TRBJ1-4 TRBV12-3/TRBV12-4 CASSLQKSKKLFF TGTGCCAGCAGTTTACAGAAGTCAAAAAAACTGTTTTTT
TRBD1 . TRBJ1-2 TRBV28 CASSLGQGNYGYTF TGTGCCAGCAGTTTGGGACAGGGTAACTATGGCTACACCTTC